What follows are 3 T cell receptor beta chains derived from one specimen sequenced in a study of blood T cell repertoires in COVID-19. Produced via immunoSEQ multiplex PCR; TCRdb's table is partial and in-frame only. Of 300,000 to 450,000 clones in the sample, 88% are singletons; the top ten hold about 1.2%. Material for sequencing was PBMCs or T cells enriched from blood (not recorded which). These receptors were obtained from a young woman who had recovered from COVID-19.

This rearrangement joins TRBV7-3 to TRBJ1-1; 7 bases are shared with TRBD1. J gave up 0 bases and V 5 bases, and 12 bases lay outside the gene matches. The CDR3 extends over 17 amino acids. Germline V gene sequence: CDR1 SGHTA, CDR2 FQGTGA. CDR3 residues: CASSPRGTAAMNTEAFF. DNA of the CDR3: TGTGCCAGCAGCCCCCGCGGGACAGCAGCGATGAACACTGAAGCTTTCTTT.

This clone has just one count. V usage is TRBV2 and J usage is TRBJ1-2, with D tentatively TRBD1 (5 bases). Germline CDR1 reads SNHLY; CDR2 reads FYNNEI. V was pared by 3 bases and J by 3 bases, with 11 bases between. The CDR3 runs 14 residues. CDR3 bases: TGTGCCAGCAGTGAGAAGGGGCGCGACTATGGCTACACCTTC. Protein: CASSEKGRDYGYTF.

This sequence joins TRBV11-3 and TRBJ2-5, with 8 positions matching TRBD2. The CDR3 is made up of 16 amino acids. After removal of 5 bases from V and 2 bases from J, the junction contained 10 bases not matched to a gene. The germline CDR1 and CDR2 sequences are SGHNT and YENEEA. In DNA, the CDR3 is TGTGCCAGCAGCGAGCGCGGGAGGAGGCTACAAGAGACCCAGTACTTC. Residues: CASSERGRRLQETQYF.